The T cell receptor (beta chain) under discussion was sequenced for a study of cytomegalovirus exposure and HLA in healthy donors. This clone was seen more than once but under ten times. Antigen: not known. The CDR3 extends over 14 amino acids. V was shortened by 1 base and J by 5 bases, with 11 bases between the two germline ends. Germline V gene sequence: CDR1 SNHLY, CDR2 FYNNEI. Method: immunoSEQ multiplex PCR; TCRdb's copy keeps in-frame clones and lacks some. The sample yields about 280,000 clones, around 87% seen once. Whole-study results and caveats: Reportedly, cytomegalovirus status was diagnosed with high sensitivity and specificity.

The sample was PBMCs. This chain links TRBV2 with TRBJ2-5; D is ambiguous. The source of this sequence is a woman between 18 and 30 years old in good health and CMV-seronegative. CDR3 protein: CASSEGHQSETQYF. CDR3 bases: TGTGCCAGCAGTGAAGGGCACCAATCCGAGACCCAGTACTTC.